These 3 T cell receptor beta chains came from one sample sequenced in a study of human T cells and chemical hapten exposure. Each CDR3 protein is one row after TCRdb ran MiXCR on the RACE reads. The top ten clones hold 3.5% to 6% of a sample with tens of thousands of distinct CDR3 sequences, 13% to 15% of them seen once. This sample's time point: pre-sensitization, week 0. As to treatment: therapeutic diphenylcyclopropenone sensitization with weekly scalp DPC. This sample comprised whole blood, obtained in connection with sensitization to the hapten diphenylcyclopropenone (DPC). The source is a woman aged 50 to 65 with alopecia areata. Some clones in this sample may be carry-over from other donors' samples.

This clonotype was found many times. The rearrangement links TRBV6-6 to TRBJ2-5, with D uncertain. CDR3 length: 12 amino acids. Germline loops: CDR1 MNHNY, CDR2 SVGAGI (reference sequence). The V end lost 7 bases, the J end lost 2 bases, and 8 bases lay between the germline ends. The CDR3 sequence is CASIGLQETQYF. The CDR3 bases are TGTGCCAGCATCGGGTTACAAGAGACCCAGTACTTC.

The rearrangement joins TRBV5-1 to TRBJ1-5; tentative D call: TRBD1 (6 bases). This CDR3 spans 14 amino acids. V lost 4 bases, J lost 4 bases, and 12 bases lay in between. Germline V gene sequence: CDR1 SGHRS, CDR2 YFSETQ. For the CDR3, the DNA is TGCGCCAGCAGCCCGGACAGTCCGAATCAGCCCCAGCATTTT. It translates to CASSPDSPNQPQHF.

The chain uses TRBV12-3 or TRBV12-4 and TRBJ2-1, with 14 bases fitting TRBD2. Losses at the gene ends were 5 bases for V and 5 bases for J; bases not matched to a gene: 2. The length of the CDR3 is 15 residues. This CDR3 reads CASSGLAGGNNEQFF. CDR3 DNA sequence: TGTGCCAGCAGTGGACTAGCGGGAGGTAACAATGAGCAGTTCTTC.